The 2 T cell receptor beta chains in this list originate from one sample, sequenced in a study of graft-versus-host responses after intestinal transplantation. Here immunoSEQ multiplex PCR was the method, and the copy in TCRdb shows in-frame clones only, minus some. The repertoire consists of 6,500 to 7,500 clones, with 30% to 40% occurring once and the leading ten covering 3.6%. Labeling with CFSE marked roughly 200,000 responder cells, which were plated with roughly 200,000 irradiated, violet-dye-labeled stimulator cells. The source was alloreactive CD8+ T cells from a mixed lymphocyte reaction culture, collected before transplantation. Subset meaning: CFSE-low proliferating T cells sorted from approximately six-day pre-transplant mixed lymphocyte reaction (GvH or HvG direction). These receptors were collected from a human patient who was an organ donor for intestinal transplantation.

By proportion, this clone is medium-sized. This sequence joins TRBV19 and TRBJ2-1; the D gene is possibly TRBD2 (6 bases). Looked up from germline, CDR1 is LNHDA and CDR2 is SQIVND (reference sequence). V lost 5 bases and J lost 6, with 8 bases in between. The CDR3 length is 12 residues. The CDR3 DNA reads TGTGCCAGTAGTTCCGGGGGCAATGAGCAGTTCTTC. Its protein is CASSSGGNEQFF. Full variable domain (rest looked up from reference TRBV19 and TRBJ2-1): DGGITQSPKYLFRKEGQNVTLSCEQNLNHDAMYWYRQDPGQGLRLIYYSQIVNDFQKGDIAEGYSVSREKKESFPLTVTSAQKNPTAFYLCASSSGGNEQFFGPGTRLTVL.

The CDR3 is CAWRRDRAGYTF. The CDR3 coding sequence is TGTGCCTGGAGGCGAGACAGGGCTGGCTACACCTTC. The J gene is TRBJ1-2, the V gene TRBV30; 7 nucleotides align to TRBD1. J gave up 7 bases and V 3 bases, and 5 bases lay outside the gene matches. This CDR3 has 12 amino acids. In germline, CDR1 is GTSNPN, CDR2 SVGIG (reference sequence).